This T cell receptor (beta chain) was retrieved from a study of T cell responses to AZD1222 COVID-19 vaccine. Overall study findings and caveats: Donors were mostly white British, more females; clonal diversity possibly underestimated. It was only after the peak T cell response that any repertoires were sampled. It was only a handful of AZD1222 recipients who were seropositive at baseline. Distributed over spike, vaccine-associated CD4 TCRs predominated at 160-218 and 743-854.

The CDR3 runs to 16 residues. Looked up from germline, CDR1 is SGDLS and CDR2 is YYNGEE. J was trimmed by 0 bases and V by 4 bases; bases with no gene match: 6. Sequencing was performed with immunoSEQ multiplex PCR; in TCRdb, only in-frame clones are kept and a portion is missing. The sample comprises more than 50,000 clones, around 84% of which are singletons, and approximately 20% rests with the top ten. A remark on this clone: As yet, its antigen is unknown.

The TCR comes from an adult in good health. The material sequenced was peripheral blood, taken on day 0 of AZD1222 vaccination. V usage is TRBV9 and J usage is TRBJ2-1; 8 nucleotides line up with TRBD2. The CDR3 region has the DNA TGTGCCAGCAGCTTATCCAGCGGGAGCTCCTACAATGAGCAGTTCTTC. It is translated as CASSLSSGSSYNEQFF.